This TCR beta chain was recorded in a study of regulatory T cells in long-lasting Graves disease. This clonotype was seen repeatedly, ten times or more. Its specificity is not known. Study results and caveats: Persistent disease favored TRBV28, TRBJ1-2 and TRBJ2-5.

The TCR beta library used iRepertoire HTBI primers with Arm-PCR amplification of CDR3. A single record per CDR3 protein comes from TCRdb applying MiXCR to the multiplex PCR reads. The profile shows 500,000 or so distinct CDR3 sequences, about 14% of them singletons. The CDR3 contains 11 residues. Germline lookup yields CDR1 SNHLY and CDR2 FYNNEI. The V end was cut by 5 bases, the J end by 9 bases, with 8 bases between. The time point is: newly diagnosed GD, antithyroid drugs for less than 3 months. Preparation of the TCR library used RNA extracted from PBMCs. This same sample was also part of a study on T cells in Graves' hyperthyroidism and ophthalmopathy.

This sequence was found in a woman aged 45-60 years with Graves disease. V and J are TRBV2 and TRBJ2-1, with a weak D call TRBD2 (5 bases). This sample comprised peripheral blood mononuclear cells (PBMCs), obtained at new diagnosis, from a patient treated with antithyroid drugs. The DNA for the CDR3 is TGTGCCAGCAGTTCTAGCCGTGAGCAGTTCTTC. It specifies CASSSSREQFF.